Listed here are 14 T cell receptor beta chains from one sample, sequenced in a study of blood T cell repertoires in COVID-19. Generated by immunoSEQ multiplex PCR, the TCRdb table keeps only in-frame clones and is missing some. The data show about 300,000 clones, about nine tenths seen once. The sequenced sample was peripheral blood. The receptors originated from a woman younger than 45 with COVID-19, enrolled during active disease.

The CDR3 region has the DNA TGTGCCATCAGTGACCCACCGGGACACTACACCGGGGAGCTGTTTTTT. It codes for CAISDPPGHYTGELFF. The chain combines TRBV10-3 with TRBJ2-2; D perhaps matches TRBD1 (6 bases). CDR1 is ENHRY and CDR2 is SYGVKD in the germline V gene. V was clipped by 3 bases and J by 3 bases, with 14 bases between them. The CDR3 has 16 residues.

The J gene is TRBJ2-3, the V gene TRBV5-1; 12 positions agree with TRBD2. V lost 4 bases, J lost 3 bases, and 6 bases stayed unmatched. This CDR3 has 16 amino acids. Germline V CDR1 and CDR2: SGHRS, YFSETQ. CDR3 bases: TGCGCCAGCAGCGTGATGACTAGCGGGAGAACAGATACGCAGTATTTT. Protein product: CASSVMTSGRTDTQYF.

The chain has TRBV29-1 and TRBJ2-3, with TRBD2 matching 9 bases. Trimming at V came to 4 bases and at J to 4 bases, leaving 3 bases not matched to a gene. Germline CDR1 and CDR2: SQVTM and ANQGSEA. The CDR3 has 13 residues. CDR3 bases: TGCAGCGTTGGTCAGCGGGAGGCAGATACGCAGTATTTT. Its protein is CSVGQREADTQYF.

The chain recombines TRBV24-1 with TRBJ2-7, with 9 bases fitting TRBD1. This CDR3 is 15 amino acids long. V lost 2 bases to trimming and J lost 5 bases; unmatched junction nucleotides: 6. The germline CDR1 and CDR2 sequences are KGHDR and SFDVKD. In DNA, the CDR3 is TGTGCCACCAGTGATTGGGACAGGGCTAACCACGAGCAGTACTTC. Protein sequence: CATSDWDRANHEQYF.

The chain has TRBV19 and TRBJ1-2, with a weak D call TRBD1 (6 bases). The CDR3 has 14 residues. The V gene's germline CDR1 is LNHDA and CDR2 SQIVND (reference sequence). Trimming shortened V by 7 bases and J by 4 bases, and 16 bases separated the two germline ends. The CDR3 loop is CASTNTGTTYGYTF. DNA of the CDR3: TGTGCCAGTACCAATACAGGGACCACCTATGGCTACACCTTC.

This clone came up once. The chain uses TRBV11-2 and TRBJ1-2, with TRBD1 as a possible D gene (5 bases). The CDR3 consists of 15 residues. Germline CDR1 reads SGHAT; CDR2 reads FQNNGV. Trimming left V 3 bases short and J 3 bases short, with 14 bases between. CDR3 nucleotides: TGTGCCAGCAGCTTGAGTGCCAGGGATTACTATGGCTACACCTTC. Translated, it gives CASSLSARDYYGYTF.

The chain couples TRBV30 to TRBJ1-6, with D possibly being TRBD1 (5 bases). Trimming took 0 bases from V and 7 from J, leaving 10 bases between them. The CDR3 runs 14 residues. The germline CDR1 and CDR2 sequences are GTSNPN and SVGIG (reference sequence). DNA of the CDR3: TGTGCCTGGAGTGTGAAGGGGCACAATTCACCCCTCCACTTT. It is translated as CAWSVKGHNSPLHF.

This chain joins TRBV11-2 and TRBJ2-3, with TRBD2 as a possible D gene (5 bases). This CDR3 is 16 amino acids long. Germline CDR1 is SGHAT and CDR2 is FQNNGV. V lost 4 bases and J 0 bases, leaving 14 bases between the germline ends. The CDR3 here is CASSSRFERSTDTQYF. Written as DNA, the CDR3 is TGTGCCAGCAGCTCTCGGTTTGAGCGGAGCACAGATACGCAGTATTTT. The full variable domain, with the rest looked up from reference TRBV11-2 and TRBJ2-3, is EAGVAQSPRYKIIEKRQSVAFWCNPISGHATLYWYQQILGQGPKLLIQFQNNGVVDDSQLPKDRFSAERLKGVDSTLKIQPAKLEDSAVYLCASSSRFERSTDTQYFGPGTRLTVL.

The gene calls are TRBV19 and TRBJ1-5, with a possible D match to TRBD1 (5 bases). Trimming removed 3 bases at V and 6 bases at J, with 15 bases between. CDR1 LNHDA and CDR2 SQIVND come from the germline V gene (reference sequence). The CDR3 runs 15 residues. DNA for the CDR3: TGTGCCAGTAGTATTCGGGGGACCTTTTTTCAGCCCCAGCATTTT. The encoded protein is CASSIRGTFFQPQHF.

The chain employs TRBV27 and TRBJ2-5, with D hard to call. CDR3 length: 13 amino acids. V was clipped by 2 bases and J by 7 bases, with 11 bases between them. Looked up from germline, CDR1 is MNHEY and CDR2 is SMNVEV (reference sequence). CDR3 in amino acids: CASSLAVDGTQYF. In DNA, the CDR3 is TGTGCCAGCAGTTTAGCGGTCGATGGGACCCAGTACTTC.

The rearrangement uses TRBV7-3 and TRBJ2-5; 7 bases are a match to TRBD2. This CDR3 spans 14 amino acids. Germline V gene data show CDR1 as SGHTA and CDR2 as FQGTGA. The V segment lost 4 bases and the J segment 2 bases; nucleotides outside the gene matches: 4. In DNA, the CDR3 is TGTGCCAGCAGCTCTACTAGCGATCAAGAGACCCAGTACTTC. This translates into CASSSTSDQETQYF. Full variable domain (remainder filled in from reference TRBV7-3 and TRBJ2-5): GAGVSQTPSNKVTEKGKYVELRCDPISGHTALYWYRQSLGQGPEFLIYFQGTGAADDSGLPNDRFFAVRPEGSVSTLKIQRTERGDSAVYLCASSSTSDQETQYFGPGTRLLVL.

The rearrangement joins TRBV10-2 to TRBJ1-1, with no clear D. Germline-derived CDR1 and CDR2 are WSHSY and SAAADI. The CDR3 loop spans 12 amino acids. V lost 8 bases and J lost 5, with 12 bases in between. CDR3 amino acids: CASCQILTEAFF. CDR3 DNA: TGCGCCAGCTGCCAGATTTTGACTGAAGCTTTCTTT.

This clone is a singleton in its sample. This chain joins TRBV2 and TRBJ1-1, with D uncertain. The V and J ends lost 5 bases and 1 base respectively, with 11 bases between them. CDR3 length: 14 amino acids. Germline CDR1 and CDR2: SNHLY and FYNNEI. The CDR3 DNA sequence: TGTGCCAGCAGTTACCTACCGGGGAACACTGAAGCTTTCTTT. Protein: CASSYLPGNTEAFF.

This chain links TRBV14 with TRBJ2-2, with 7 nucleotides matching TRBD2. J lost 3 bases, V lost 4 bases, and 5 bases had no gene match. This CDR3 has 15 residues. From germline, CDR1 is SGHDN and CDR2 FVKESK. The CDR3 spells CASSPRGSYTGELFF. CDR3 bases: TGTGCCAGCAGCCCCCGCGGGAGTTACACCGGGGAGCTGTTTTTT.